Below are 22 T cell receptor beta chains sequenced from a single sample in a study of blood T cell repertoires in COVID-19. Here immunoSEQ multiplex PCR was the method, and the copy in TCRdb shows in-frame clones only, minus some. The sample comprises roughly 230,000 clones, 65% to 85% of which are singletons, and 3% to 4% rests with the top ten. The specimen sequenced was PBMCs or T cells enriched from blood (not recorded which). The receptors stem from a woman aged 60-75 years who had recovered from COVID-19.

This chain uses TRBV2 with TRBJ1-3; D is uncertain. Trimming removed 6 bases at V and 6 bases at J, with 12 bases between. Germline V gives CDR1 SNHLY, CDR2 FYNNEI. This CDR3 has 13 residues. CDR3 in DNA: TGTGCCAGCAGACCTGGACGGGAAAACACCATATATTTT. It encodes CASRPGRENTIYF.

The V gene is TRBV5-1, the J gene TRBJ2-2; D is possibly TRBD1 (6 bases). The V end lost 6 bases, the J end lost 1 base, and 19 bases lay between the germline ends. Germline V CDR1 and CDR2: SGHRS, YFSETQ. This CDR3 spans 17 amino acids. The CDR3 DNA reads TGCGCCAGCACATCGATTTGGACAGAGAAGAACACCGGGGAGCTGTTTTTT. Translating it yields CASTSIWTEKNTGELFF.

The gene calls are TRBV4-1 and TRBJ1-6, with D uncertain. This CDR3 has 15 amino acids. Germline CDR1 is MGHRA and CDR2 is YSYEKL. With 0 bases removed from V and 7 bases from J, the gap between germline ends came to 10 bases. The CDR3 protein is CASSQEGPRNSPLHF. As DNA, the CDR3 is TGCGCCAGCAGCCAAGAGGGCCCACGAAATTCACCCCTCCACTTT.

The rearrangement links TRBV7-6 to TRBJ2-2; 13 bases match TRBD2. The V gene end was trimmed by 4 bases and the J gene end by 4 bases; junction bases not matched to a gene: 6. The CDR3 covers 17 residues. Germline V gene lookup returns CDR1 SGHVS and CDR2 FNYEAQ. CDR3 amino acids: CASSSRLAGGGTGELFF. CDR3 DNA: TGTGCCAGCAGCTCACGACTAGCGGGAGGTGGCACCGGGGAGCTGTTTTTT.

The J gene is TRBJ2-5, the V gene TRBV2, with TRBD1 as a possible D gene (5 bases). The CDR3 has 14 residues. Trimming pared 3 bases from V and 10 bases from J, leaving 18 bases between. The germline gives CDR1 SNHLY, CDR2 FYNNEI. The CDR3 bases are TGTGCCAGCAGTGACCCAGGGCCAGGCCTCGTCCAGTACTTC. Protein: CASSDPGPGLVQYF.

The V gene is TRBV29-1, the J gene TRBJ2-7, with 9 positions matching TRBD1. V was pared by 4 bases and J by 4 bases, with 5 bases of the junction left unmatched. The CDR3 is 13 residues long. CDR1 is SQVTM, CDR2 ANQGSEA, per germline. CDR3 region: CSVGTTGGYEQYF. As DNA, the CDR3 is TGCAGCGTTGGAACGACAGGGGGATACGAGCAGTACTTC.

V usage is TRBV7-9 and J usage is TRBJ2-7, with a weak D call TRBD2 (6 bases). The CDR3 is 14 residues long. CDR1 SEHNR and CDR2 FQNEAQ come from the germline V gene (reference sequence). Between the trimmed V and J ends, which lost 4 bases and 2 bases, there was a span of 12 bases. The CDR3: CASSSLRGAYEQYF. The CDR3 nucleotides are TGTGCCAGCAGCTCTCTGCGCGGGGCCTACGAGCAGTACTTC.

The chain carries TRBV7-2 and TRBJ2-7; TRBD2 aligns across 10 bases. V was clipped by 7 bases and J by 4 bases; unmatched bases: 10. The CDR3 totals 15 residues. Germline V gene lookup returns CDR1 SGHTA and CDR2 FQGNSA. CDR3 nucleotide sequence: TGTGCCAGCACCCTCCCCGGGACTAGCGCTTACGAGCAGTACTTC. The encoded protein is CASTLPGTSAYEQYF.

Comment on this clone: The sample has other DNA sequences that encode this CDR3 too. This chain uses TRBV6-5 with TRBJ2-6; D is ambiguous. Germline V gene lookup returns CDR1 MNHEY and CDR2 SVGAGI. The CDR3 extends over 14 amino acids. The V end lost 2 bases, the J end lost 2 bases, and 4 bases lay between the germline ends. CDR3 in amino acids: CASSYGPGANVLTF. CDR3 nucleotide sequence: TGTGCCAGCAGTTACGGGCCTGGGGCCAACGTCCTGACTTTC.

With regard to this clone: A junction boundary mismatches the germline segment, possibly from a read error. The gene calls are TRBV10-3 and TRBJ2-1; no reliable D call. The CDR3 sequence is 11 residues long. Germline loops: CDR1 ENHRY, CDR2 SYGVKD. In nucleotides, the CDR3 is TGTGCCGTCAGTGATAGCAATGAGCAGTTCTTC. Translating gives CAVSDSNEQFF.

The rearrangement links TRBV27 to TRBJ1-2; TRBD1 agrees at 7 bases. Looked up from germline, CDR1 is MNHEY and CDR2 is SMNVEV (reference sequence). The trim removed 5 bases at V and 3 bases at J, leaving 9 bases unmatched. This CDR3 has 15 amino acids. The CDR3 loop is CASSPRQGIDYGYTF. The CDR3 bases are TGTGCCAGCAGTCCGAGACAGGGAATAGACTATGGCTACACCTTC.

This chain joins TRBV12-3 or TRBV12-4 and TRBJ2-3; TRBD1 matches at 9 bases. This CDR3 region has 13 residues. J was trimmed by 11 bases and V by 4 bases; bases with no gene match: 7. CDR3 sequence reads: CASSSPGQGGQYF. CDR3 in DNA: TGTGCCAGCAGTTCTCCGGGACAGGGAGGGCAGTATTTT.

The rearrangement links TRBV19 to TRBJ2-4, with TRBD1 as a possible D gene (8 bases). Germline-derived CDR1 and CDR2 are LNHDA and SQIVND (reference sequence). This CDR3 spans 15 amino acids. With 5 bases removed from V and 11 bases from J, the gap between germline ends came to 22 bases. CDR3 bases: TGTGCCAGTAGTCCTACAGGGGGGACTAAAATTGTTCAGTACTTC. Protein sequence: CASSPTGGTKIVQYF.

The chain combines TRBV9 with TRBJ1-2, with a possible D match to TRBD1 (5 bases). CDR3 length: 14 residues. CDR1 SGDLS and CDR2 YYNGEE come from the germline V gene. V lost 0 bases and J lost 7, with 13 bases in between. The CDR3 nucleotides are TGTGCCAGCAGCGTAGAATCAGGGATGAGTGGCTACACCTTC. Its protein product is CASSVESGMSGYTF.

V is TRBV6-5 and J is TRBJ2-2, with a possible D match to TRBD2 (5 bases). The CDR3 sequence is 16 residues long. V gave up 0 bases and J gave up 6 bases, with 14 bases separating them. The germline CDR1 and CDR2 sequences are MNHEY and SVGAGI. CDR3 nucleotides: TGTGCCAGCAGTTACTCGGTGGGAGAGGTCGCCGGGGAGCTGTTTTTT. It yields the protein CASSYSVGEVAGELFF.

The J gene is TRBJ1-5, the V gene TRBV7-8; 9 bases map to TRBD1. Per the germline V gene, CDR1 is SGHVS and CDR2 is FQNEAQ. The CDR3 spans 17 residues. V was clipped by 4 bases and J by 4 bases; unmatched bases: 11. Here the CDR3 reads CASSSPYRGRENQPQHF. CDR3 nucleotide sequence: TGTGCCAGCAGCTCCCCTTACAGGGGGCGGGAGAATCAGCCCCAGCATTTT.

The chain uses TRBV4-1 and TRBJ1-4; 8 bases agree with TRBD1. This CDR3 spans 20 amino acids. CDR1 and CDR2 from the germline V gene are MGHRA and YSYEKL. V lost 3 bases to trimming and J lost 0 bases; unmatched junction nucleotides: 15. The CDR3 protein is CASSQRGLDRDFATNEKLFF. The CDR3, as DNA: TGCGCCAGCAGCCAGAGGGGGCTGGACAGGGATTTTGCAACTAATGAAAAACTGTTTTTT.

J is TRBJ2-1 and V is TRBV10-2; D call uncertain. Germline V CDR1 and CDR2: WSHSY, SAAADI. With 6 bases removed from V and 9 bases from J, the gap between germline ends came to 21 bases. The CDR3 sequence is 15 residues long. Written as DNA, the CDR3 is TGCGCCAGCAGCAACCCATCGCGGCCTCCCGCTGAGCAGTTCTTC. Amino acid sequence: CASSNPSRPPAEQFF.

This clone was counted a single time. The chain joins TRBV3-1 (or the pseudogene TRBV3-2) to TRBJ1-2; weak D call: TRBD1 (5 bases). CDR3 size: 13 residues. Between the trimmed V and J ends, which lost 2 bases and 7 bases, there was a span of 11 bases. In germline, CDR1 is LGHDT, CDR2 YNNKEL (reference sequence). Written as DNA, the CDR3 is TGTGCCAGCAGCCAATTGCAGGGCAGTGGCTACACCTTC. It translates to CASSQLQGSGYTF.

This chain joins TRBV6-6 and TRBJ2-7; maybe TRBD1 (5 bases). Trimming took off 2 bases at V and 0 bases at J, with 5 bases between the two ends. CDR1 and CDR2 (germline): MNHNY, SVGAGI (reference sequence). This CDR3 has 13 amino acids. This chain's CDR3 is CASSYGASYEQYF. As DNA, the CDR3 is TGTGCCAGCAGTTACGGGGCCTCCTACGAGCAGTACTTC.

This rearrangement joins TRBV12-3 or TRBV12-4 to TRBJ1-2, with 7 bases lining up with TRBD1. There are 13 residues in the CDR3. The J segment lost 4 bases and the V segment lost 2 bases, leaving 1 base of the junction unmatched. Written as DNA, the CDR3 is TGTGCCAGCAGTTTACAGGGGGGCTATGGCTACACCTTC. This codes for CASSLQGGYGYTF.

The V call is TRBV11-2, the J call TRBJ2-3; D is undetermined. This CDR3 has 13 residues. The ends were cut back, 5 bases at V and 9 bases at J, with 15 bases in the middle. The germline V gene has CDR1 SGHAT and CDR2 FQNNGV. The CDR3 is CASSRAFDKTQYF. The CDR3 DNA follows: TGTGCCAGCAGCCGTGCATTTGACAAGACGCAGTATTTT.